The 13 T cell receptor beta chains below come from one sample, sequenced in a study of blood T cell repertoires in COVID-19. Only in-frame clones appear in the TCRdb table, and some are missing; sequencing was by immunoSEQ multiplex PCR. The sample shows roughly 190,000 clones, 90% to 95% of them seen only once. Sequencing was done on a sample of peripheral blood. These receptors originate from a man aged 25 to 45 with COVID-19, enrolled during active disease.

The chain combines TRBV10-3 with TRBJ1-6, with D possibly TRBD1 on 5 matching bases. This CDR3 is 18 amino acids long. CDR1 and CDR2 (germline): ENHRY, SYGVKD. V was trimmed by 3 bases and J by 0 bases, leaving 15 bases between them. The CDR3 sequence: CAISERGLASSYNSPLHF. CDR3 bases: TGTGCCATCAGTGAAAGGGGACTCGCGAGCTCCTATAATTCACCCCTCCACTTT.

This clone occurred once. The gene calls are TRBV9 and TRBJ1-2; D uncertain. The germline V and J ends were trimmed by 6 bases and 9 bases, with 24 bases remaining between them. Germline values: CDR1 SGDLS, CDR2 YYNGEE. The CDR3 sequence is 15 residues long. CDR3 nucleotide sequence: TGTGCCAGCACCCTCTCATCGGGAGATACTATCCGCTACACCTTC. Translation gives CASTLSSGDTIRYTF.

The chain is built from TRBV5-1 and TRBJ1-6, with 7 bases fitting TRBD1. The CDR3 sequence is 17 residues long. CDR1 and CDR2 from the germline V gene are SGHRS and YFSETQ. J lost 0 bases, V lost 2 bases, and 5 bases had no gene match. The CDR3 region has the DNA TGCGCCAGCAGCTTAAGAGCAGGGGGCTCCTATAATTCACCCCTCCACTTT. Translation gives CASSLRAGGSYNSPLHF.

V and J are TRBV7-2 and TRBJ2-7; weak D call: TRBD2 (7 bases). The germline CDR1 and CDR2 sequences are SGHTA and FQGNSA. The CDR3 runs 16 residues. The V end was cut by 4 bases, the J end by 2 bases, with 18 bases between. CDR3 sequence (DNA): TGTGCCAGCAGCTCCGGAGGGGCGGGGGCGGCCTACGAGCAGTACTTC. Encoded protein: CASSSGGAGAAYEQYF. The full variable domain, with the rest looked up from reference TRBV7-2 and TRBJ2-7, is GAGVSQSPSNKVTEKGKDVELRCDPISGHTALYWYRQSLGQGLEFLIYFQGNSAPDKSGLPSDRFSAERTGGSVSTLTIQRTQQEDSAVYLCASSSGGAGAAYEQYFGPGTRLTVT.

This chain uses TRBV6-5 with TRBJ2-1, with D uncertain. Deletions cut 6 bases from V and 8 bases from J, with 14 bases between. The CDR3 sequence is 13 residues long. Germline CDR1 is MNHEY and CDR2 is SVGAGI. The CDR3 DNA sequence: TGTGCCAGCAGCGGGTCGGCCAGATATGAGCAGTTCTTC. Amino acid sequence: CASSGSARYEQFF.

The chain uses TRBV20-1 and TRBJ1-1; D not resolved. V was shortened by 3 bases and J by 5 bases, with 10 bases between the two germline ends. The germline V gene encodes CDR1 DFQATT and CDR2 SNEGSKA (reference sequence). There are 12 residues in the CDR3. The CDR3 loop reads CSASSRRTEAFF. The CDR3 DNA is TGCAGTGCTAGTAGCAGGCGAACTGAAGCTTTCTTT.

CDR3 region: CASSSHDRGQRGTQYF. In DNA, the CDR3 is TGTGCCAGTAGCTCGCACGACAGGGGGCAGCGGGGGACGCAGTATTTT. This chain joins TRBV19 and TRBJ2-3, with TRBD1 identical over 10 bases. This CDR3 contains 16 residues. CDR1 is LNHDA and CDR2 is SQIVND in the germline V gene (reference sequence). The junction had 15 bases not matched to a gene; V was cut back by 6 bases and J by 9 bases.

V and J are TRBV13 and TRBJ1-2; D might be TRBD1 (6 bases). Trimming cost V 5 bases and J 4 bases, with 14 bases left between them. The CDR3 totals 14 residues. Germline V gene lookup returns CDR1 PRHDT and CDR2 FYEKMQ (reference sequence). In DNA form, the CDR3 reads TGTGCCAGCAGCCCAGGTGGGGGCCTCTATGGCTACACCTTC. This codes for CASSPGGGLYGYTF.

The gene calls are TRBV27 and TRBJ2-3; tentative D call: TRBD2 (5 bases). This CDR3 is 15 amino acids long. Trimming stripped 0 bases from V and 5 bases from J, with 12 bases between. Germline V gives CDR1 MNHEY, CDR2 SMNVEV (reference sequence). CDR3 sequence: CASSLSSRVGDTQYF. DNA of the CDR3: TGTGCCAGCAGTTTATCGTCGCGGGTGGGAGATACGCAGTATTTT.

DNA of the CDR3: TGTGCCAGCAACGGACAGGGGACTTTGAACACTGAAGCTTTCTTT. This encodes CASNGQGTLNTEAFF. The chain employs TRBV5-6 and TRBJ1-1; 9 bases are shared with TRBD1. Germline trimming cut 6 bases from V and 0 bases from J; bases unmatched to any gene: 6. Per the germline V gene, CDR1 is SGHDT and CDR2 is YYEEEE. This CDR3 has 15 amino acids.

A note on this clone: An end of the junction differs from the germline gene, which may be a read error. The chain uses TRBV11-2 and TRBJ2-5; tentative D call: TRBD2 (6 bases). This CDR3 has 15 residues. Germline loops: CDR1 SGHAT, CDR2 FQNNGV. The CDR3 coding sequence is TGTGCCAGCAGCCTAGATGCGGGGCTCGGGGAGACCCAGTACTTC. Its protein is CASSLDAGLGETQYF.

The chain couples TRBV7-9 to TRBJ1-2; D unresolved. CDR3 length: 12 residues. Germline assignment: CDR1 SEHNR and CDR2 FQNEAQ (reference sequence). V lost 2 bases and J 8 bases, leaving 9 bases between the germline ends. Here the CDR3 DNA reads TGTGCCAGCAGCTTAAATTCGGGGGGCTACACCTTC. Its protein product is CASSLNSGGYTF. The full variable domain, its missing parts supplied by reference TRBV7-9 and TRBJ1-2, is DTGVSQNPRHKITKRGQNVTFRCDPISEHNRLYWYRQTLGQGPEFLTYFQNEAQLEKSRLLSDRFSAERPKGSFSTLEIQRTEQGDSAMYLCASSLNSGGYTFGSGTRLTVV.

The chain joins TRBV6-1 to TRBJ1-2; tentative D call: TRBD1 (5 bases). The CDR3 consists of 16 residues. V lost 1 base to trimming and J lost 0 bases, with 12 bases between them. Per germline, CDR1 MNHNS and CDR2 SASEGT. The CDR3 is CASSEGGLRPNYGYTF. The CDR3 DNA is TGTGCCAGCAGTGAAGGGGGACTCCGACCTAACTATGGCTACACCTTC.